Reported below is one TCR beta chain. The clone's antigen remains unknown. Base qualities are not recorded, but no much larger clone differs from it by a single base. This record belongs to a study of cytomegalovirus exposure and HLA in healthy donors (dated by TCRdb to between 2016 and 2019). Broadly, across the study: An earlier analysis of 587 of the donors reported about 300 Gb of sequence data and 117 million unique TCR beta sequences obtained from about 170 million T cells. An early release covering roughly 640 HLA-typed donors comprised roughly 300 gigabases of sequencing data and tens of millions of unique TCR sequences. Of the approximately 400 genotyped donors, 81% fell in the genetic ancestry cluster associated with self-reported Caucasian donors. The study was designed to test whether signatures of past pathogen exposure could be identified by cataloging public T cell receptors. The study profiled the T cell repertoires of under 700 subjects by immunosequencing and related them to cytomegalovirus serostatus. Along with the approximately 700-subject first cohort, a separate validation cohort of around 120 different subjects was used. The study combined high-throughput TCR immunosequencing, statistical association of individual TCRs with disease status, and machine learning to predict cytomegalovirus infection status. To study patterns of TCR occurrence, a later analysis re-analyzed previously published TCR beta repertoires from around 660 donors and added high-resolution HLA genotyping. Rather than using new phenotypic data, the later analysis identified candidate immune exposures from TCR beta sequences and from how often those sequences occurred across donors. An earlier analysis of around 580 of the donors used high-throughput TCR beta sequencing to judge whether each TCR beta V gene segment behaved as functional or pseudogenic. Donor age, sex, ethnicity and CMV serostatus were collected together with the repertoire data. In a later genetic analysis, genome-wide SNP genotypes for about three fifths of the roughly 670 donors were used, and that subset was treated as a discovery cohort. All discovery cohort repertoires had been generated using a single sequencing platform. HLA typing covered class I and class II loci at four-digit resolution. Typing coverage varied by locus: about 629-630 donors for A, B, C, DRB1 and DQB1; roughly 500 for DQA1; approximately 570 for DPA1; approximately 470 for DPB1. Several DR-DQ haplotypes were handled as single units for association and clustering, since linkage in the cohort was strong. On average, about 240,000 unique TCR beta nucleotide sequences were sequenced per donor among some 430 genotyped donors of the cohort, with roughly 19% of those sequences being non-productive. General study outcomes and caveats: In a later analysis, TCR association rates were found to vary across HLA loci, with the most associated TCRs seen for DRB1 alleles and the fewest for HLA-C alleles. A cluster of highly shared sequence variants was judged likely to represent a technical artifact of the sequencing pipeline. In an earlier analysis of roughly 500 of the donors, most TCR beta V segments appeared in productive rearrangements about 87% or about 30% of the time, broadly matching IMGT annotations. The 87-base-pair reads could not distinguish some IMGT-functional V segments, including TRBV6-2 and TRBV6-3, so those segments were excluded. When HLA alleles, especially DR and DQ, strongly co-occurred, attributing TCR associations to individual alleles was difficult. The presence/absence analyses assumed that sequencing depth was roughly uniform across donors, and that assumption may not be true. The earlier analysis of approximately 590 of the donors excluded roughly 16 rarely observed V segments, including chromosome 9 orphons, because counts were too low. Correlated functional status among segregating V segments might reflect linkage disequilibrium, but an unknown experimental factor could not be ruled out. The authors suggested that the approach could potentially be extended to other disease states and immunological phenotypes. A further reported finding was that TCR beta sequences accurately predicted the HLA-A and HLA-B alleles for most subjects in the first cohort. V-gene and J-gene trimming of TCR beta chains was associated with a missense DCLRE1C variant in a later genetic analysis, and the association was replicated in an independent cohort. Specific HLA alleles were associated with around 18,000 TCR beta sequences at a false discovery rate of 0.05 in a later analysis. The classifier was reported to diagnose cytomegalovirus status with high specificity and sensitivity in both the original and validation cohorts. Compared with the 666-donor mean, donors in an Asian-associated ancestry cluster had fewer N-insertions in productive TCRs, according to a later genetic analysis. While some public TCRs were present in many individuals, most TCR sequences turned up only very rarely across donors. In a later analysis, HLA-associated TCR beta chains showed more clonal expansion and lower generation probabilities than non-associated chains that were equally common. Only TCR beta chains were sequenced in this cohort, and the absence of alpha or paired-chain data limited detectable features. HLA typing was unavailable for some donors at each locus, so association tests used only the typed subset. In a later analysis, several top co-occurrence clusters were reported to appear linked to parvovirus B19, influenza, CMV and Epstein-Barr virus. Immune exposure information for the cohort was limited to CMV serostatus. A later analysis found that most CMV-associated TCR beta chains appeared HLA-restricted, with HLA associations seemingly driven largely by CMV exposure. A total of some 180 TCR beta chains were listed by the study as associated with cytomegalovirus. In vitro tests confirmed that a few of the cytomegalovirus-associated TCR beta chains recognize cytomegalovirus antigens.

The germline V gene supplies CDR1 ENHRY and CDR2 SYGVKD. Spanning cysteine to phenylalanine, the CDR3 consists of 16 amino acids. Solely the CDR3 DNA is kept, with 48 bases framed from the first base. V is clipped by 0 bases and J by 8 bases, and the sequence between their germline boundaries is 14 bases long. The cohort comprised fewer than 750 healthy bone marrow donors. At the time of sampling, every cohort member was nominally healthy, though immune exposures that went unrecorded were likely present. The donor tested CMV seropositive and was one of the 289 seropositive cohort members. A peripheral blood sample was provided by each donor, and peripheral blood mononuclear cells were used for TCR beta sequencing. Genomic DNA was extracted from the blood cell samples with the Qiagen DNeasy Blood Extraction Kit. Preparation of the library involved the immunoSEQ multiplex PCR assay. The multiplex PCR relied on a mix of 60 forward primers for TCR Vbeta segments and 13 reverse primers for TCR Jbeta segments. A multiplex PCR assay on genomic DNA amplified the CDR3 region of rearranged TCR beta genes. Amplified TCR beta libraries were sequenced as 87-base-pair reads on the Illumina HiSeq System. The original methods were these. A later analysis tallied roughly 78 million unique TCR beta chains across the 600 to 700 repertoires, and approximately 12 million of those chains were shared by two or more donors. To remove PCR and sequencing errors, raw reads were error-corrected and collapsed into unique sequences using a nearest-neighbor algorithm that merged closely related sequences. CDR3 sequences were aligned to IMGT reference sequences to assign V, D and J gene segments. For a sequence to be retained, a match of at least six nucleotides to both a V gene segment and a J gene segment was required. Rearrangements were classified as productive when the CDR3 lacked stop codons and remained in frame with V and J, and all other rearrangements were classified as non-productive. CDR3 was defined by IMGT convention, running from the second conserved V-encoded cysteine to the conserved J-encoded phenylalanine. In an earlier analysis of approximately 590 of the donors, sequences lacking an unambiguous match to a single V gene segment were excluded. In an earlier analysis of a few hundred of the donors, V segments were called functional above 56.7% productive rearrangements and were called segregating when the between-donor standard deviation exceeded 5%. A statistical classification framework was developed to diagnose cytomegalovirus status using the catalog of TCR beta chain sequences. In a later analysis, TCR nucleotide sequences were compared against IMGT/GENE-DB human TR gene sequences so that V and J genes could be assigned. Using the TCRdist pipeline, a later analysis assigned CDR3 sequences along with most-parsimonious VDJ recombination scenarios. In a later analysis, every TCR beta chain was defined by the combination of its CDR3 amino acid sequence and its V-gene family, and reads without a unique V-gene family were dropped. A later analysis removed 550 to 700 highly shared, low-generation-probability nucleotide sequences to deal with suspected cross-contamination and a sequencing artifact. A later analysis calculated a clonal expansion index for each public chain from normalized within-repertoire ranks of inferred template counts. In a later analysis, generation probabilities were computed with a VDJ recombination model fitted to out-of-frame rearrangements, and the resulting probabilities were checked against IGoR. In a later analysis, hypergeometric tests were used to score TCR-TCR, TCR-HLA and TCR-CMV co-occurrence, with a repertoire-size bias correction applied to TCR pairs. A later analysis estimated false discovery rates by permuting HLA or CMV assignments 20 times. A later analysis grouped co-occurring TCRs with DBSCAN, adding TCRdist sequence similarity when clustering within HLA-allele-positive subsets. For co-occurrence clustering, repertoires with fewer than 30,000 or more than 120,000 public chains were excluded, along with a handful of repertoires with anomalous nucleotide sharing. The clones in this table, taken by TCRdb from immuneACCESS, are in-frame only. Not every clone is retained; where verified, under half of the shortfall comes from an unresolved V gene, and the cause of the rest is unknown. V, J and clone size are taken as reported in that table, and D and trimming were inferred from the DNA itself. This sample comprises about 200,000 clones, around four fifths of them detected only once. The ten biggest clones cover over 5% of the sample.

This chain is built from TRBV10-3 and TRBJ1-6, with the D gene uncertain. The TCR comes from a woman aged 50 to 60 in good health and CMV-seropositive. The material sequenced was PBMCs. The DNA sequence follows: TGTGCCATCAGTGAGTCACCAGAAACGCGGGATTCACCCCTCCACTTT. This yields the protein CAISESPETRDSPLHF.